Following are 28 T cell receptor beta chains from one sample sequenced in a study of post-analysis software for immune sequencing data. The antigens of these receptors remain unknown. Findings and caveats of the study: Five TRBV segments, including TRBV5-6, TRBV5-1 and TRBV20-1, were more frequent in patients than controls.

Built from TCR beta cDNA, the libraries had unique molecular identifiers in them. TCRdb passed the PCR reads through MiXCR, listing each CDR3 protein once. Among about 820,000 distinct CDR3 sequences listed, approximately 50% were seen once. What was sequenced was blood. The receptors here all came from a girl between 5 and 17 years old with multiple sclerosis.

This chain uses TRBV6-6 with TRBJ2-7, with 9 bases aligning to TRBD1. This CDR3 has 14 residues. Germline CDR1 reads MNHNY; CDR2 reads SVGAGI (reference sequence). The V and J ends lost 4 bases and 4 bases, in that order; junction bases with no gene match: 5. This chain's CDR3 is CASSSTGGIYEQYF. The CDR3 DNA reads TGTGCCAGCAGTTCTACAGGGGGCATATACGAGCAGTACTTC.

The chain uses TRBV20-1 and TRBJ2-3; the D gene is possibly TRBD2 (5 bases). V lost 7 bases and J 0 bases, leaving 14 bases between the germline ends. Germline loops: CDR1 DFQATT, CDR2 SNEGSKA (reference sequence). There are 14 residues in the CDR3. The CDR3 region has the DNA TGCAGTGTCTCGGCTCGACTAAGCACAGATACGCAGTATTTT. Protein: CSVSARLSTDTQYF.

This clonotype was recorded many times. The chain combines TRBV29-1 with TRBJ1-5, with D maybe TRBD1 (6 bases). CDR3 length: 13 amino acids. Germline lookup yields CDR1 SQVTM and CDR2 ANQGSEA. Trimming removed 6 bases from V and 2 bases from J, with 11 bases in between. The CDR3 DNA reads TGCAGCGTGGCAGGGGCAGGCAATCAGCCCCAGCATTTT. This codes for CSVAGAGNQPQHF.

This clonotype was detected a few times. The chain recombines TRBV12-3 or TRBV12-4 with TRBJ1-6, with D uncertain. Between the trimmed V and J ends, which lost 3 bases and 8 bases, there was a span of 5 bases. The CDR3 is 12 amino acids. The CDR3 DNA is TGTGCCAGCAGTTTTTCGGATTCACCCCTCCACTTT. Its translation: CASSFSDSPLHF.

This clonotype was detected a few times. The chain employs TRBV15 and TRBJ2-7; TRBD2 aligns across 7 bases. V shed 0 bases and J 3 bases; nucleotides not matched to a gene: 11. Germline V lookup: CDR1 LNHNV, CDR2 YYDKDF (reference sequence). This CDR3 is built from 17 residues. In DNA form, the CDR3 reads TGTGCCACCAGCAGAGATCAAGGTTGGGGGGGATTCTACGAGCAGTACTTC. This encodes CATSRDQGWGGFYEQYF.

CDR3 sequence reads: CSARAFLDNEQYF. CDR3 nucleotides: TGCAGTGCTAGGGCCTTTTTAGACAATGAGCAGTACTTC. The chain has TRBV20-1 and TRBJ2-5, with D hard to call. V lost 3 bases, J lost 11 bases, and 19 bases lay in between. This CDR3 contains 13 residues. Per germline, CDR1 DFQATT and CDR2 SNEGSKA (reference sequence).

The sample holds a few counts of this clonotype. V and J are TRBV5-1 and TRBJ2-3; TRBD2 matches at 9 bases. This CDR3 is 14 amino acids long. Losses at the gene ends were 4 bases for V and 4 bases for J; bases not matched to a gene: 4. From germline, CDR1 is SGHRS and CDR2 YFSETQ. The CDR3 bases are TGCGCCAGCAGCGCGGGAGGGCCCCCAGATACGCAGTATTTT. Residues: CASSAGGPPDTQYF.

In this sample, this clonotype turned up a few times. V gene TRBV20-1 combines with J gene TRBJ2-5, with 8 bases aligning to TRBD1. Germline values: CDR1 DFQATT, CDR2 SNEGSKA (reference sequence). The V and J ends lost 0 bases and 5 bases, in that order; junction bases with no gene match: 5. The CDR3 has 14 amino acids. Here the CDR3 reads CSARDTTGGETQYF. The CDR3 coding sequence is TGCAGTGCTAGAGATACCACAGGGGGGGAGACCCAGTACTTC.

V is TRBV7-3 and J is TRBJ2-4; D is unresolved. Trimming cost V 2 bases and J 8 bases, with 16 bases left between them. Looked up from germline, CDR1 is SGHTA and CDR2 is FQGTGA. The CDR3 sequence is 15 residues long. The CDR3 nucleotides read TGTGCCAGCAGCTTAGGGTCGGGTATAATGGACATTCAGTACTTC. This encodes CASSLGSGIMDIQYF.

The sample holds a few counts of this clonotype. This chain links TRBV27 with TRBJ2-3; D is ambiguous. Per germline, CDR1 MNHEY and CDR2 SMNVEV (reference sequence). Trimming removed 4 bases from V and 4 bases from J, with 12 bases in between. The CDR3 loop spans 14 amino acids. DNA for the CDR3: TGTGCCAGCAGTTATGTGGATATCGCAGATACGCAGTATTTT. Encoded protein: CASSYVDIADTQYF.

The V gene is TRBV12-3 or TRBV12-4, the J gene TRBJ1-4; the match to TRBD1 covers 7 bases. The V and J ends lost 6 bases and 3 bases, in that order; junction bases with no gene match: 4. The CDR3 spans 14 residues. CDR3 coding DNA: TGTGCCAGCAGGACAGGGAGTGCTAATGAAAAACTGTTTTTT. Its translation: CASRTGSANEKLFF.

This clonotype has a single count. The genes are TRBV7-3 and TRBJ2-7; 15 bases match TRBD2. The germline V gene encodes CDR1 SGHTA and CDR2 FQGTGA. CDR3 length equals 20 residues. The junction had 13 bases not matched to a gene; V was cut back by 2 bases and J by 2 bases. The CDR3 sequence: CASSLSGPGTSGGSPYEQYF. CDR3 sequence (DNA): TGTGCCAGCAGCTTATCGGGACCGGGGACTAGCGGGGGGAGTCCCTACGAGCAGTACTTC.

J is TRBJ2-1 and V is TRBV7-2; D unresolved. Per the germline V gene, CDR1 is SGHTA and CDR2 is FQGNSA. The CDR3 runs 14 residues. The V and J ends lost 5 bases and 6 bases respectively, with 14 bases between them. The CDR3 region has the DNA TGTGCCAGCAGCCCGGCCCTAAAGGGCAATGAGCAGTTCTTC. Its protein product is CASSPALKGNEQFF.

DNA for the CDR3: TGCAGTGCTAGACGGGGGAGGGTACTGAACAATGAGCAGTTCTTC. Its protein is CSARRGRVLNNEQFF. The rearrangement links TRBV20-1 to TRBJ2-1; 7 bases agree with TRBD2. J gave up 5 bases and V 2 bases, and 9 bases lay outside the gene matches. Per germline, CDR1 DFQATT and CDR2 SNEGSKA (reference sequence). The CDR3 totals 15 residues.

The chain employs TRBV2 and TRBJ2-1; 9 bases map to TRBD1. V shed 6 bases, J shed 8 bases, and the junction held 8 bases outside the gene matches. Germline lookup yields CDR1 SNHLY and CDR2 FYNNEI. The CDR3 contains 14 residues. The CDR3 DNA sequence: TGTGCCAGCAGCCGACAGGGGGTTAGGGATGAGCAGTTCTTC. Translated: CASSRQGVRDEQFF.

The table lists this clonotype with a few counts. The chain joins TRBV7-9 to TRBJ2-5; TRBD1 aligns across 7 bases. Trimming cost V 1 base and J 5 bases; bases outside gene matches: 4. Looked up from germline, CDR1 is SEHNR and CDR2 is FQNEAQ (reference sequence). CDR3 length: 14 residues. CDR3 bases: TGTGCCAGCAGCTTAGACGGCAGGGGGGAGACCCAGTACTTC. Translation gives CASSLDGRGETQYF.

CDR3 sequence (DNA): TGTGCCAGCAGCGTCAAACAGGGGGCGGTTGAGCAGTACTTC. Its translation is CASSVKQGAVEQYF. The V call is TRBV9, the J call TRBJ2-5; TRBD1 agrees at 9 bases. The CDR3 is 14 residues long. After removal of 2 bases from V and 11 bases from J, the junction contained 10 bases not matched to a gene. Germline V CDR1 and CDR2: SGDLS, YYNGEE.

The rearrangement uses TRBV20-1 and TRBJ2-1; D gene unclear. V lost 0 bases to trimming and J lost 1 base, with 10 bases between them. CDR1 and CDR2 (germline): DFQATT, SNEGSKA (reference sequence). This CDR3 contains 15 residues. The CDR3 is CSARDRFGSYNEQFF. The CDR3 nucleotides read TGCAGTGCTAGAGACCGGTTTGGGTCCTACAATGAGCAGTTCTTC.

The table lists this clonotype with a few counts. The rearrangement links TRBV6-4 to TRBJ2-3; the D gene is possibly TRBD1 (6 bases). This CDR3 contains 14 residues. Germline CDR1 and CDR2: MRHNA and SNTAGT. V was trimmed by 3 bases and J by 2 bases, leaving 9 bases between them. The CDR3 loop reads CASSERGFTDTQYF. In DNA, the CDR3 is TGTGCCAGCAGTGAGAGGGGGTTCACAGATACGCAGTATTTT.

The chain carries TRBV5-1 and TRBJ1-1; possible D gene TRBD1, 5 bases. V shed 0 bases and J shed 4 bases, with 10 bases lying between them. The CDR3 is made up of 14 amino acids. Germline-derived CDR1 and CDR2 are SGHRS and YFSETQ. Here the CDR3 reads CASSLVEGSTEAFF. The CDR3 DNA follows: TGCGCCAGCAGCTTGGTTGAGGGGTCCACTGAAGCTTTCTTT.

CDR3 in amino acids: CSARRQGNPETQYF. As DNA, the CDR3 is TGCAGTGCTAGGAGACAGGGTAATCCGGAGACCCAGTACTTC. The genes are TRBV20-1 and TRBJ2-5; TRBD1 matches 7 bases. Looked up from germline, CDR1 is DFQATT and CDR2 is SNEGSKA (reference sequence). The CDR3 totals 14 residues. The V segment lost 3 bases and the J segment 5 bases; nucleotides outside the gene matches: 9.

The table lists this clonotype with many counts. The V gene is TRBV29-1, the J gene TRBJ2-5; TRBD1 is a possible D gene (5 bases). Germline CDR1 SQVTM, CDR2 ANQGSEA. V was cut by 5 bases and J by 5 bases, with 15 bases left in between. The CDR3 is 13 amino acids. CDR3 sequence reads: CSVNRRFSETQYF. The CDR3 nucleotides read TGCAGCGTTAACAGGCGGTTTAGTGAGACCCAGTACTTC.

Concerning this clonotype itself: One end of the junction is discordant with germline, which a read error may explain. This sequence joins TRBV3-1 and TRBJ2-4; D unresolved. Germline lookup yields CDR1 LGHDT and CDR2 YNNKEL (reference sequence). The CDR3 loop spans 13 amino acids. CDR3 residues: CAGSQDVLNIQYF. DNA for the CDR3: TGTGCCGGCAGCCAAGACGTCCTAAACATTCAGTACTTC. Using reference TRBV3-1 and TRBJ2-4 for the parts outside the CDR3, the full variable domain is DTAVSQTPKYLVTQMGNDKSIKCEQNLGHDTMYWYKQDSKKFLKIMFSYNNKELIINETVPNRFSPKSPDKAHLNLHINSLELGDSAVYFCAGSQDVLNIQYFGAGTRLSVL.

J is TRBJ2-3 and V is TRBV5-5; no reliable D call. The CDR3 runs to 15 residues. In germline, CDR1 is SGHKS, CDR2 YYEKEE (reference sequence). V lost 3 bases and J lost 0, with 11 bases in between. The CDR3 spells CASSSYSGSTDTQYF. The CDR3 coding sequence is TGTGCCAGCAGCTCCTACTCTGGTAGCACAGATACGCAGTATTTT.

This chain joins TRBV11-1 and TRBJ2-1, with TRBD2 as a possible D gene (6 bases). Germline CDR1 and CDR2: SGHAT and FQDESV (reference sequence). The CDR3 has 16 amino acids. V lost 2 bases to trimming and J lost 2 bases, with 13 bases between them. Here the CDR3 reads CASSLIVRLAYNEQFF. CDR3 bases: TGTGCCAGCAGCTTAATTGTCCGACTAGCCTACAATGAGCAGTTCTTC.

This clonotype was found a few times. The chain carries TRBV27 and TRBJ2-7; D possibly uses TRBD1 or TRBD2 (6 bases each). This CDR3 has 15 amino acids. Deletions cut 6 bases from V and 3 bases from J, with 18 bases between. Germline CDR1 reads MNHEY; CDR2 reads SMNVEV (reference sequence). This CDR3 is CASSPRGVSHYEQYF. CDR3 DNA: TGTGCCAGCAGCCCGAGGGGGGTTTCCCACTACGAGCAGTACTTC.

The chain is built from TRBV10-3 and TRBJ2-3; tentatively, D is TRBD2 (6 bases). Germline CDR1 reads ENHRY; CDR2 reads SYGVKD. This CDR3 region has 16 residues. Trimming removed 6 bases from V and 4 bases from J, with 20 bases in between. Written as DNA, the CDR3 is TGTGCCATCAGCTCCGGGAGCCAGGGCCAGGCAGATACGCAGTATTTT. It is translated as CAISSGSQGQADTQYF.

This clonotype was detected a few times. CDR3 loop: CASSLFGNSNYGYTF. CDR3 nucleotide sequence: TGTGCCAGCAGCTTATTCGGGAATTCTAACTATGGCTACACCTTC. V is TRBV7-3 and J is TRBJ1-2; D call uncertain. Germline CDR1 is SGHTA and CDR2 is FQGTGA. This CDR3 region has 15 residues. Deletions cut 2 bases from V and 0 bases from J, with 10 bases between.